This T cell receptor beta chain was documented in a study of blood T cell repertoires in COVID-19. Overall study context: COVID-19 samples collected from the United States, Italy and Spain covered acute and convalescent phases. In each case, the material was cDNA or gDNA derived from T cells, B-cell-depleted T cells, or PBMCs.

The Seattle site enrolled patients during active infection and followed them longitudinally. Germline V gene data show CDR1 as SGHRS and CDR2 as YFSETQ. The CDR3 covers 15 residues. The germline V and J ends were trimmed by 4 bases and 0 bases, with 10 bases remaining between them. In this sample, this clone turned up a few times. Authors' methods: Using reference gene primer amplification, nucleated cell counts were estimated. Some clones are missing from TCRdb's copy, which holds only in-frame ones; the method was immunoSEQ multiplex PCR. V and J calls and clone size follow that table, whereas D and trimming were derived from the DNA. The sample records approximately 140,000 clones, approximately 83% being singletons.

The genes are TRBV5-1 and TRBJ1-4; D not resolved. This TCR was recovered from a woman aged 60-75 years with COVID-19, enrolled during active disease. The sequencing input was peripheral blood. CDR3 nucleotides: TGCGCCAGCAGCCTTACTCTCGCAACTAATGAAAAACTGTTTTTT. It is translated as CASSLTLATNEKLFF.